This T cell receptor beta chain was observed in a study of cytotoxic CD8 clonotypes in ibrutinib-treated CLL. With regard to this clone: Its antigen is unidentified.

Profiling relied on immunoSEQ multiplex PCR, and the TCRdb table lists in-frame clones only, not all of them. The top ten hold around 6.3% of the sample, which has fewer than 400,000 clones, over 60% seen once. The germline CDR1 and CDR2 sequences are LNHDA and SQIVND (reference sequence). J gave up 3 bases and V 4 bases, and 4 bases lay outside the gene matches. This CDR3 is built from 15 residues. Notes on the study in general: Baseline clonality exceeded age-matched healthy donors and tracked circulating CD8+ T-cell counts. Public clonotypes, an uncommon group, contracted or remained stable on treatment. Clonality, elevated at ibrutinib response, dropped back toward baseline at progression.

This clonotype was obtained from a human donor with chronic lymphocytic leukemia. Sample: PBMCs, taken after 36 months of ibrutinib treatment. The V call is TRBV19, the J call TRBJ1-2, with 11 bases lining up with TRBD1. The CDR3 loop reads CASSTGQGADYGYTF. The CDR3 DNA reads TGTGCCAGTAGTACTGGACAGGGGGCTGACTATGGCTACACCTTC.